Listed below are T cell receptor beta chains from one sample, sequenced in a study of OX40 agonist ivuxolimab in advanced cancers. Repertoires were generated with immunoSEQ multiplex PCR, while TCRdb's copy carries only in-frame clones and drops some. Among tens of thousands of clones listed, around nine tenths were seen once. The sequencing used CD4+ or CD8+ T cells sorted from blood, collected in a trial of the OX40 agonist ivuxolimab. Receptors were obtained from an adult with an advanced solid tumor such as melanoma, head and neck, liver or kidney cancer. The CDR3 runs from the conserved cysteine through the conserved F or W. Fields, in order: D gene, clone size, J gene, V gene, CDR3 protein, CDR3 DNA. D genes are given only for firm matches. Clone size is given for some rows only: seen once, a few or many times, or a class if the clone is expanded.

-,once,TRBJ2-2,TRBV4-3,CASSQVVRNTGELFF,TGCGCCAGCAGCCAAGTAGTCAGAAACACCGGGGAGCTGTTTTTT
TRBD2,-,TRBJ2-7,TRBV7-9,CASSYSGLKGEQYF,TGTGCCAGCAGTTATAGCGGGCTGAAGGGAGAGCAGTACTTC
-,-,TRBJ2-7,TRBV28,CASSFIGAAYEQYF,TGTGCCAGCAGTTTTATCGGCGCTGCCTACGAGCAGTACTTC
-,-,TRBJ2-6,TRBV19,CASSPWTARGANVLTF,TGTGCCAGTAGCCCCTGGACGGCGCGCGGGGCCAACGTCCTGACTTTC
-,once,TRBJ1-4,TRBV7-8,CASSFLLIWSAATNEKLFF,TGTGCCAGCAGCTTTTTACTAATATGGTCAGCAGCAACTAATGAAAAACTGTTTTTT
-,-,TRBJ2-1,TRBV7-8,CASSPQGSSYNEQFF,TGTGCCAGCAGCCCTCAGGGTAGCTCCTACAATGAGCAGTTCTTC
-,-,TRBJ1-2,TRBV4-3,CASSQDRGGVLGLYGYTF,TGCGCCAGCAGCCAAGATCGGGGGGGGGTGCTAGGATTATATGGCTACACCTTC
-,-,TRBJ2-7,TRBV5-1,CASSLAGPSYEQYF,TGCGCCAGCAGCTTGGCCGGGCCGTCCTACGAGCAGTACTTC
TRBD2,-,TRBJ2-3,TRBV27,CASSPGTSYFTDTQYF,TGTGCCAGCAGCCCCGGGACTAGTTATTTTACAGATACGCAGTATTTT
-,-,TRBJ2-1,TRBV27,CASSVEPYYNEQFF,TGTGCCAGCAGTGTCGAGCCATACTACAATGAGCAGTTCTTC
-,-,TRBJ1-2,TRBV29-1,CSVEEGQTYGYTF,TGCAGCGTTGAAGAAGGGCAGACTTATGGCTACACCTTC
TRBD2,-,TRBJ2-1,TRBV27,CASSLRTSERGEQFF,TGTGCCAGCAGCCTCCGGACTAGCGAAAGGGGTGAGCAGTTCTTC
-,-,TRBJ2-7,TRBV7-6,CASSLGGVYEQYF,TGTGCCAGCAGCCTAGGCGGGGTCTACGAGCAGTACTTC
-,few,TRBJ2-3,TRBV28,CASSQPPADTQYF,TGTGCCAGCAGTCAACCGCCCGCGGATACGCAGTATTTT
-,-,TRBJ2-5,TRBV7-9,CASTTLVDLETQYF,TGTGCCAGCACCACCCTCGTAGATCTGGAGACCCAGTACTTC
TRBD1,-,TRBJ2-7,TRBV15,CATSGSTGGWMDEQYF,TGTGCCACCAGCGGATCCACAGGGGGCTGGATGGACGAGCAGTACTTC
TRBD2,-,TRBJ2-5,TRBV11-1,CASSLERGTSEQETQYF,TGTGCCAGCAGCTTAGAACGTGGGACTAGCGAACAAGAGACCCAGTACTTC
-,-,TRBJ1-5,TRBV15,CATSARASSGGNQPQHF,TGTGCCACCAGCGCCCGGGCCTCGAGTGGGGGCAATCAGCCCCAGCATTTT
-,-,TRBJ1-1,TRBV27,CASSFWGAEAFF,TGTGCCAGCAGTTTTTGGGGGGCTGAAGCTTTCTTT
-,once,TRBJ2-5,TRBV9,CASSAGQIQETQYF,TGTGCCAGCAGCGCCGGACAGATCCAAGAGACCCAGTACTTC
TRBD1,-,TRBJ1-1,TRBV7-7,CASSARQGVGNTEAFF,TGTGCCAGCAGCGCACGACAGGGAGTTGGGAACACTGAAGCTTTCTTT
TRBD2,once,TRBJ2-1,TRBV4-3,CASSQFSGGSYNEQFF,TGCGCCAGCAGCCAATTTAGCGGGGGCTCCTACAATGAGCAGTTCTTC
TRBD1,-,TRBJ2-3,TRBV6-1,CASSADRGRTDTQYF,TGTGCCAGCAGTGCGGACAGGGGGCGGACAGATACGCAGTATTTT
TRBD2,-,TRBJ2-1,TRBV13,CASSPGIAGTYNEQFF,TGTGCCAGCAGCCCCGGGATAGCGGGAACCTACAATGAGCAGTTCTTC
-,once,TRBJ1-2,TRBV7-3,CASSPTGRNYGYTF,TGTGCCAGCAGCCCGACAGGCCGTAACTATGGCTACACCTTC
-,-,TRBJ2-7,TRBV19,CASSQGNYEQYF,TGTGCCAGTAGCCAGGGAAACTACGAGCAGTACTTC
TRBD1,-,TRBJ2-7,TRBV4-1,CASSHLRTGQGTSYEQYF,TGCGCCAGCAGCCACCTTCGGACAGGGCAGGGGACCTCCTACGAGCAGTACTTC
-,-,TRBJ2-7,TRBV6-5,CASNAYEQYF,TGTGCCAGCAACGCCTACGAGCAGTACTTC
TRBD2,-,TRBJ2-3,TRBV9,CASSVPSGSTDTQYF,TGTGCCAGCAGCGTCCCTAGCGGGAGCACAGATACGCAGTATTTT
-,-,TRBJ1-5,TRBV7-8,CASSLGAGGNQPQHF,TGTGCCAGCAGCTTAGGGGCAGGGGGCAATCAGCCCCAGCATTTT
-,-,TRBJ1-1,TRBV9,CASSVGRGNTEAFF,TGTGCCAGCAGCGTAGGTAGGGGTAACACTGAAGCTTTCTTT
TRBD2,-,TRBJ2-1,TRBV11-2,CASSWTSGSFSEQFF,TGTGCCAGCAGCTGGACTAGCGGGAGTTTCAGTGAGCAGTTCTTC
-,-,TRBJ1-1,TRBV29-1,CSVEGGRLDTEAFF,TGCAGCGTTGAAGGGGGCAGGCTGGACACTGAAGCTTTCTTT
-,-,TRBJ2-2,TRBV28,CASSLVRTGELFF,TGTGCCAGCAGTTTAGTCAGGACCGGGGAGCTGTTTTTT
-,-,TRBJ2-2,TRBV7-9,CASSPGGELFF,TGTGCCAGCAGCCCCGGGGGGGAGCTGTTTTTT
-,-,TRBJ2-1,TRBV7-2,CASSSSSGPYNEQFF,TGTGCCAGCAGCTCCTCTTCGGGGCCATACAATGAGCAGTTCTTC
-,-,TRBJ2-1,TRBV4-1,CASSQDRYGGLGNEQFF,TGCGCCAGCAGCCAAGATAGGTACGGGGGGCTGGGCAATGAGCAGTTCTTC
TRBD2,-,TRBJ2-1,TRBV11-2,CASSLILGAVTSSVHEQFF,TGTGCCAGCAGCTTAATTCTAGGGGCCGTGACTAGCTCTGTCCATGAGCAGTTCTTC
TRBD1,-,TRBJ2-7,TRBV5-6,CASSGTTGAYEQYF,TGTGCCAGCAGCGGAACGACAGGGGCCTACGAGCAGTACTTC
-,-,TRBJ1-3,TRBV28,CASSSPHGPLSGNTIYF,TGTGCCAGCAGTTCCCCCCACGGACCTCTTTCTGGAAACACCATATATTTT
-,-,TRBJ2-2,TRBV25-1,CASSEYTGELFF,TGTGCCAGCAGTGAATACACCGGGGAGCTGTTTTTT
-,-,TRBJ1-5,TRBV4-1,CASSQETGNQPQHF,TGCGCCAGCAGCCAAGAGACAGGAAATCAGCCCCAGCATTTT
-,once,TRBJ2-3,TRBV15,CATSRDEVANTDTQYF,TGTGCCACCAGCAGAGATGAGGTAGCGAACACAGATACGCAGTATTTT
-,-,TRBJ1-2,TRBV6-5,CASSYSFPAGAGYTF,TGTGCCAGCAGTTACTCGTTTCCCGCTGGGGCTGGCTACACCTTC
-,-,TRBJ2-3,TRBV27,CASSLNGDTQYF,TGTGCCAGCAGTTTAAATGGGGATACGCAGTATTTT
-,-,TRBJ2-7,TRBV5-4,CASSLSTRSTYEQYF,TGTGCCAGCAGCTTGAGTACCAGGTCGACCTACGAGCAGTACTTC
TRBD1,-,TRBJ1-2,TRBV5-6,CASSFGTGSYGYTF,TGTGCCAGCAGCTTTGGGACAGGGAGCTATGGCTACACCTTC
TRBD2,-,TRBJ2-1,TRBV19,CASRLAGSPSYNEQFF,TGTGCCAGTCGACTAGCGGGGAGCCCCTCCTACAATGAGCAGTTCTTC
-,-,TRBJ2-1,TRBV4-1,CASSQVGGRGVSEQFF,TGCGCCAGCAGCCAAGTGGGGGGCAGGGGGGTTTCTGAGCAGTTCTTC
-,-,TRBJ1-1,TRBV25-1,CASSENLMNTEAFF,TGTGCCAGCAGTGAAAACCTTATGAACACTGAAGCTTTCTTT
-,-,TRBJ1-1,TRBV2,CASSEWVAGPVDEAFF,TGTGCCAGCAGTGAATGGGTTGCGGGGCCAGTAGATGAAGCTTTCTTT
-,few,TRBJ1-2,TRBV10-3,CAISLQESNYGYTF,TGTGCCATCAGCCTACAGGAATCTAACTATGGCTACACCTTC
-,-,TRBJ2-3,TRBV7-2,CASSSRDAASPFSDTQYF,TGTGCCAGCAGCTCCCGGGACGCGGCCTCTCCCTTTTCGGATACGCAGTATTTT
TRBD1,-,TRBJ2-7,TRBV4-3,CASSQGTGGEYEQYF,TGCGCCAGCAGCCAAGGGACAGGGGGCGAATACGAGCAGTACTTC
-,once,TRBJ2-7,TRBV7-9,CASFGGQNTYEQYF,TGTGCCAGCTTTGGGGGGCAGAATACCTACGAGCAGTACTTC
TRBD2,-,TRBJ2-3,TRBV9,CASSVKGYGLAGGGTQYF,TGTGCCAGCAGCGTAAAAGGGTACGGACTAGCGGGAGGAGGGACGCAGTATTTT
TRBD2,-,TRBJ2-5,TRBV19,CASSMGGLNQETQYF,TGTGCCAGTAGTATGGGGGGGTTAAACCAAGAGACCCAGTACTTC
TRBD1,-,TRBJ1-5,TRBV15,CATSMTGGGNQPQHF,TGTGCCACCAGCATGACAGGGGGAGGCAATCAGCCCCAGCATTTT
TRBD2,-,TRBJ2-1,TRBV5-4,CASSFSGLVGPNEQFF,TGTGCCAGCAGCTTTTCGGGACTAGTGGGCCCCAATGAGCAGTTCTTC
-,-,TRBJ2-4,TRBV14,CASSQSEELAKNIQYF,TGTGCCAGCAGCCAGTCCGAGGAGCTAGCCAAAAACATTCAGTACTTC